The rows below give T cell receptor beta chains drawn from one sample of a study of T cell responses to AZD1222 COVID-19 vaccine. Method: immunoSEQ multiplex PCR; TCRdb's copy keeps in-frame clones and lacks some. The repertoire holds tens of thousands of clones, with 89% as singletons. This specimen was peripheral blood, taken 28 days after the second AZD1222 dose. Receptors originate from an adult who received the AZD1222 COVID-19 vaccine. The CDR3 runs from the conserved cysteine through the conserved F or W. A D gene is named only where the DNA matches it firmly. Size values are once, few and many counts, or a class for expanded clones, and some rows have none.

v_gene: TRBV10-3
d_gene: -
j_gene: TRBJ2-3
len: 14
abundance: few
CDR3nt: TGTGCCATCAGTGTGGGCTTATCCACAGATACGCAGTATTTT
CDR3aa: CAISVGLSTDTQYF

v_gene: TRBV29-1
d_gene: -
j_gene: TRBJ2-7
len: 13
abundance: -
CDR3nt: TGCAGCGTTGCACTCGGGGGGCGTTTCGAGCAGTACTTC
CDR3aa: CSVALGGRFEQYF

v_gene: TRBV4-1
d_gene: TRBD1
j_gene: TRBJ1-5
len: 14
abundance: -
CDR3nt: TGCGCCAGCAGCCTGACAGGGGGCGATCAGCCCCAGCATTTT
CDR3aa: CASSLTGGDQPQHF

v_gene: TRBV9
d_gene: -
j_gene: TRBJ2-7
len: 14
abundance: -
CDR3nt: TGTGCCAGCAGCGCCCTTCTAAAGGCTGGCGAGCAGTACTTC
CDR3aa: CASSALLKAGEQYF

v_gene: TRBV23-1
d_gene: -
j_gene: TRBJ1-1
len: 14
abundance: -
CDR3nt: TGCGCCAGCAGTCAAACAGGTTCCGACACTGAAGCTTTCTTT
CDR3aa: CASSQTGSDTEAFF

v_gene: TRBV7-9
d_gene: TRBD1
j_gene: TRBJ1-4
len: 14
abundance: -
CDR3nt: TGTGCCAGCAGCCGAGGGACAGGGAATCAAAAACTGTTTTTT
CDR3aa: CASSRGTGNQKLFF

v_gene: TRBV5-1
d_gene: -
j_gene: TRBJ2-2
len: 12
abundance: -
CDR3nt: TGCGCCAGCAACCAGATGACGGGGGAGCTGTTTTTT
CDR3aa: CASNQMTGELFF

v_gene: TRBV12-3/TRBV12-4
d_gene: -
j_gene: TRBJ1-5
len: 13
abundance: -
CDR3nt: TGTGCCAGCAGTAAACAGGGATATCAGCCCCAGCATTTT
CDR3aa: CASSKQGYQPQHF

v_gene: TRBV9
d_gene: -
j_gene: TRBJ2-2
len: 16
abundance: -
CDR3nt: TGTGCCAGCAGCGGCCCAGGGGTCCGAGGCACCGGGGAGCTGTTTTTT
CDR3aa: CASSGPGVRGTGELFF

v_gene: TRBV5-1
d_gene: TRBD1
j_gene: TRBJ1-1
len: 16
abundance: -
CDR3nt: TGCGCCAGCAGCCCTGGACAGGGGGCGCGTGGCACTGAAGCTTTCTTT
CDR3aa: CASSPGQGARGTEAFF

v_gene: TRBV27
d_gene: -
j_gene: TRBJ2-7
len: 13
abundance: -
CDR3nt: TGTGCCAGCAGTTTACAGGACGGCTACGAGCAGTACTTC
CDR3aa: CASSLQDGYEQYF

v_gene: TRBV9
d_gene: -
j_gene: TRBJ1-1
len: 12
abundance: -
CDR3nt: TGTGCCAGCAGTAGAGGGAACACTGAAGCTTTCTTT
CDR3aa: CASSRGNTEAFF

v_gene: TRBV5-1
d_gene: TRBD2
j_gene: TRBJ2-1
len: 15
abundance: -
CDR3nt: TGCGCCAGCAGCTTGGCCTGGAGCGGGGGAGATGAGCAGTTCTTC
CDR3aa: CASSLAWSGGDEQFF

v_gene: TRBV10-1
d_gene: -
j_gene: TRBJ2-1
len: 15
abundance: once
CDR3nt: TGCGCCAGCAGTGAGTCGGGAGGCGACTACAATGAGCAGTTCTTC
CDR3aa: CASSESGGDYNEQFF

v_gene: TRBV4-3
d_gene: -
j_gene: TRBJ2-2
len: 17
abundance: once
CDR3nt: TGCGCCAGCAGCCAAGTCGCAGGGGGACTGAACACCGGGGAGCTGTTTTTT
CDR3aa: CASSQVAGGLNTGELFF

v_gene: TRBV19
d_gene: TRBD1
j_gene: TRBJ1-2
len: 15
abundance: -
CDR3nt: TGTGCCAGTAGTGCCTACAGGGGCGCTAACTATGGCTACACCTTC
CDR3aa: CASSAYRGANYGYTF

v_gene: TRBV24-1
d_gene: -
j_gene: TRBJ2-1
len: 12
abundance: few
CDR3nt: TGTGCCACCAGTGAGGGATCCCATGAGCAGTTCTTC
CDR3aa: CATSEGSHEQFF

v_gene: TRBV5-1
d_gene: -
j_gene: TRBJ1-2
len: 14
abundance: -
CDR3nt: TGCGCCAGCAGCTTGGCCGACGGTTTCTATGGCTACACCTTC
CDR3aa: CASSLADGFYGYTF

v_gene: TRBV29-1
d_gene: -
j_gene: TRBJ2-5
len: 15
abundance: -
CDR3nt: TGCAGCGCCCTTCAGGGAACGACCTACCAAGAGACCCAGTACTTC
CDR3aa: CSALQGTTYQETQYF

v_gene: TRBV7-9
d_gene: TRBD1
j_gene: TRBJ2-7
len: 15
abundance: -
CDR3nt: TGTGCCAGCAGATCCACTGACAGGGGCGGCTACGAGCAGTACTTC
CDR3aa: CASRSTDRGGYEQYF

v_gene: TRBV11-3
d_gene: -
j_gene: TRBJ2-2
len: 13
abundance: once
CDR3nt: TGTGCCAGCAGGGGGAGGAACACCGGGGAGCTGTTTTTT
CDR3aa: CASRGRNTGELFF

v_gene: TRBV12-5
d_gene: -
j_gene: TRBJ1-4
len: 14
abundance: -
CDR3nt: TGTGCTAGTGGAACTGGACAGAATAATGAAAAACTGTTTTTT
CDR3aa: CASGTGQNNEKLFF

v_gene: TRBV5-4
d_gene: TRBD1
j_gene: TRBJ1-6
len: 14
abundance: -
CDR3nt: TGTGCCAGCAGCTTGGATGACAGGGTAGTATCCCTCCACTTT
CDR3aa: CASSLDDRVVSLHF

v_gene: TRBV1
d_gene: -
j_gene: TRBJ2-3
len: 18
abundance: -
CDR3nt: TGCACCAGCAGCCAAGCCACACGACGGAGCCCCAGCACAGATACGCAGTATTTT
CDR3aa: CTSSQATRRSPSTDTQYF

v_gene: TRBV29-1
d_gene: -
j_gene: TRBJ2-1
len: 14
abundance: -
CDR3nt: TGCAGCGTTGATAGGTTGCAGTCTAAGGATGAGCAGTTCTTC
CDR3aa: CSVDRLQSKDEQFF

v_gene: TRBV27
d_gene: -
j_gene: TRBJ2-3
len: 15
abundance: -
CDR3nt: TGTGCCAGCAGTTTTTGGGACGGACTCACAGATACGCAGTATTTT
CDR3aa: CASSFWDGLTDTQYF

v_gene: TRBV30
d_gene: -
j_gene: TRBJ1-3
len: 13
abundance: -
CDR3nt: TGTGCCTGGAGTTCCAGCTCTGGAAACACCATATATTTT
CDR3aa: CAWSSSSGNTIYF

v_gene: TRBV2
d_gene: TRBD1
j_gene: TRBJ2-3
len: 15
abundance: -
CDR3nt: TGTGCCAGCAGTAGGATGGGACAGGGGGCAGATACGCAGTATTTT
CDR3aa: CASSRMGQGADTQYF

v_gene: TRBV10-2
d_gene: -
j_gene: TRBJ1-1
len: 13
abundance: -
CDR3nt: TGCGCCAGCGGCCAGGCGGATAACACTGAAGCTTTCTTT
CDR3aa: CASGQADNTEAFF

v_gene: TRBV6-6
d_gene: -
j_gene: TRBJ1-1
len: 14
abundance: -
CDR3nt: TGTGCCAGCTACTCGGTGTATCTGAACACTGAAGCTTTCTTT
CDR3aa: CASYSVYLNTEAFF

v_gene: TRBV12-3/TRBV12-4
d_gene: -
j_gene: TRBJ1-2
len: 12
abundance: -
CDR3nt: TGTGCCAGCAGTTTAGCGAACTATGGCTACACCTTC
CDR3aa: CASSLANYGYTF

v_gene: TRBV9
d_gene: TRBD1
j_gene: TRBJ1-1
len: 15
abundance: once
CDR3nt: TGTGCCAGCAGCGTGGGACAGAGTATGAACACTGAAGCTTTCTTT
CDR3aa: CASSVGQSMNTEAFF

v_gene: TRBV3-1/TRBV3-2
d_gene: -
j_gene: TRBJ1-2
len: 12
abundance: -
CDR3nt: TGTGCCAGCACTGGGCAGTCTTATGGCTACACCTTC
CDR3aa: CASTGQSYGYTF

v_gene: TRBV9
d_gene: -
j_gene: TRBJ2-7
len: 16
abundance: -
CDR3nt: TGTGCCAGCAGCTGGGGGCTAGCAGGAAGCTCCTACGAGCAGTACTTC
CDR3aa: CASSWGLAGSSYEQYF

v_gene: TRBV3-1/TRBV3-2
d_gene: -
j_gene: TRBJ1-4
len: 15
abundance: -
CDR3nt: TGTGCCAGCAGCCAAGGGGACGGACGAGGGGAAAAACTGTTTTTT
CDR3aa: CASSQGDGRGEKLFF

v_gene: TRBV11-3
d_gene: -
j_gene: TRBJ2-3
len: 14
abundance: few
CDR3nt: TGTGCCAGCAGCTTAGATCCAAGCACAGATACGCAGTATTTT
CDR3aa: CASSLDPSTDTQYF

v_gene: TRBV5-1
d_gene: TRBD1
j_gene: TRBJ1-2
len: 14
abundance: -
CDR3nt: TGCGCCAGGACCCCGGACAGGGGGCAGGTTGGCTACACCTTC
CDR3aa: CARTPDRGQVGYTF

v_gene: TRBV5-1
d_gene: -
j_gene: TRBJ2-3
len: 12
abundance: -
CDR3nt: TGCGCCAGCAGCCCGGGGACAGATACGCAGTATTTT
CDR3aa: CASSPGTDTQYF

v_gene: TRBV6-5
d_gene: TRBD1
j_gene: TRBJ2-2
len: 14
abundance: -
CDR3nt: TGTGCCAGCCGGGACAGGGGACGCACCGGGGAGCTGTTTTTT
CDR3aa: CASRDRGRTGELFF

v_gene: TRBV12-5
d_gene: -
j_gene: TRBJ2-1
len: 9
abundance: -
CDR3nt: TGTGCTACTCACAATGAGCAGTTCTTC
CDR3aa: CATHNEQFF

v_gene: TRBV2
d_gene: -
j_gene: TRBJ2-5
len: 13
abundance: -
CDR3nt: TGTGCCAGCAGTGGTGTCTACCAAGAGACCCAGTACTTC
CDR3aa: CASSGVYQETQYF

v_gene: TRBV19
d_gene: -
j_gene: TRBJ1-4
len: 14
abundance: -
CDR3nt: TGTGCCACCAACCTGGGATCCCGAGAGGAAAAACTGTTTTTT
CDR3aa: CATNLGSREEKLFF

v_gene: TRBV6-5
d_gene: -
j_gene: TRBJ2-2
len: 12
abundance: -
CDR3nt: TGTGCCAGCAGTATCAGGGCAGGGGAGCTGTTTTTT
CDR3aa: CASSIRAGELFF

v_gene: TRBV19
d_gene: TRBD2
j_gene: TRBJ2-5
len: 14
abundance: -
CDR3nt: TGTGCCAGTAGTACGGGAGGGAGCCCCGAGACCCAGTACTTC
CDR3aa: CASSTGGSPETQYF

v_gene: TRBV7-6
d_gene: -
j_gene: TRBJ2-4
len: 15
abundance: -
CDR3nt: TGTGCCAGCAGCTTATGGGGGATGGGCAAAAACATTCAGTACTTC
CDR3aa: CASSLWGMGKNIQYF

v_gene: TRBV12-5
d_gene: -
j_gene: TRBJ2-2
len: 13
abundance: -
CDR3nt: TGTGCTAGTTGTAAGAGTGGGACCGGGGAGCTGTTTTTT
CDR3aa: CASCKSGTGELFF

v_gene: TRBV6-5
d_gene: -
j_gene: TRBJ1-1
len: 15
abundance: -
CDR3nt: TGTGCCAGCAGTTACGGCGGGGATTGGAACACTGAAGCTTTCTTT
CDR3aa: CASSYGGDWNTEAFF

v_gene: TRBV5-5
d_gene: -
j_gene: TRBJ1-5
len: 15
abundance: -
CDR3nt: TGTGCCAGCAGCTTGGAAGGGGTGGGCAATCAGCCCCAGCATTTT
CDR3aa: CASSLEGVGNQPQHF

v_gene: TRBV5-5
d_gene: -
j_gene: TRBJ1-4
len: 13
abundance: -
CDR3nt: TGTGCCAGCAGCTTGGCCACAGTTGAAAAACTGTTTTTT
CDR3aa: CASSLATVEKLFF

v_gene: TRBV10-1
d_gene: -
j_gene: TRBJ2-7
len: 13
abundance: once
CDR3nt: TGCGCCAGCAGTGAGCCCACCTCCTACGAGCAGTACTTC
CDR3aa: CASSEPTSYEQYF

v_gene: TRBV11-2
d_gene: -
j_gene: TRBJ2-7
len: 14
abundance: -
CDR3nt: TGTGCCAGCAGCGCGACGGGGTTGGGATACGAGCAGTACTTC
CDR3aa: CASSATGLGYEQYF

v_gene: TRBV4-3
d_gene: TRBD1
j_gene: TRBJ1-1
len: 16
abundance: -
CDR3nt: TGCGCCAGCAGCCACCACCTACAGGGGAGGGGTACTGAAGCTTTCTTT
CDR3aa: CASSHHLQGRGTEAFF

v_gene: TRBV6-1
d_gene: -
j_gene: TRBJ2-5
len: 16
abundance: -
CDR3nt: TGTGCCAGCAGTGAACTGGGAGGGGGCAACCAAGAGACCCAGTACTTC
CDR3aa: CASSELGGGNQETQYF

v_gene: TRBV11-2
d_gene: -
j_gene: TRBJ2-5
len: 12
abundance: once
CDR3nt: TGTGCCAGCAGCTCCACGGCGGAGACCCAGTACTTC
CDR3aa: CASSSTAETQYF

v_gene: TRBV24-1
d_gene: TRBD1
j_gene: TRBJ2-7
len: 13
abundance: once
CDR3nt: TGTGCCACCGAGGGGGCTTCGTCCTACGAGCAGTACTTC
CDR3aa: CATEGASSYEQYF

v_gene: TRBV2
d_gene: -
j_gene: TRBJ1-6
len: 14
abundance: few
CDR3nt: TGTGCCAGCAGTGAAGCGTCGGGGAATTCACCCCTCCACTTT
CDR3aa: CASSEASGNSPLHF

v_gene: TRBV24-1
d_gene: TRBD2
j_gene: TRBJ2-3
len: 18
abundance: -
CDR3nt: TGTGCCACCAGTGAACCCAGCCCCGGGACTAGTAACTCAGATACGCAGTATTTT
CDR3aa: CATSEPSPGTSNSDTQYF